Detailed here is one TCR beta chain. Its antigen remains unidentified. These data are taken from a study of CD4 T cells in relation to SARS-CoV-2 and coronaviruses. On the study more broadly: No peptide or an HIV-1 Nef peptide pool served as negative control. The restricting HLA molecule for shared crossreactive spike epitopes was mapped.

Trimming cost V 2 bases and J 4 bases; bases outside gene matches: 7. The CDR3 has 16 residues. Germline assignment: CDR1 LGHDT and CDR2 YNNKEL (reference sequence). Before the COVID-19 pandemic, during about 2011-2018, CD4+ T cells were taken from unexposed donors. The cells were cultured for 10 days before CD4+ T cells were isolated. Sequencing was performed with immunoSEQ multiplex PCR; in TCRdb, only in-frame clones are kept and a portion is missing. The sample consists of about 25,000 clones, approximately 80% of them appearing once. The source of this sequence is a human donor in good health. The specimen sequenced was CD4+ T cells from PBMCs, cultured in vitro. The gene calls are TRBV3-1 (or the pseudogene TRBV3-2) and TRBJ2-2; 7 nucleotides agree with TRBD2. CDR3 residues: CASSQRGGSGTGELFF. CDR3 sequence (DNA): TGTGCCAGCAGCCAAAGGGGCGGGAGCGGCACCGGGGAGCTGTTTTTT.